This TCR beta chain emerged from a study of blood T cell repertoires in COVID-19. Study information: COVID-19 samples, acute and convalescent, were from the United States, Italy and Spain. Nucleic acid was either cDNA or gDNA, and it came from T cells, B-cell-depleted T cells, or PBMCs.

CDR3 size: 15 residues. Germline lookup yields CDR1 MNHEY and CDR2 SVGAGI. With V trimmed by 7 bases and J by 8 bases, 13 bases remained unmatched. Original methodology: Estimated nucleated cell counts came from reference gene primer amplification. Produced via immunoSEQ multiplex PCR; TCRdb's table is partial and in-frame only. V and J calls and clone size come straight from that table; D and trimming were deduced from the DNA. The sample holds approximately 210,000 clones, 88% seen once. This clonotype was sampled from a man aged 70 or older with acute or convalescent COVID-19. Sequencing was carried out using peripheral blood. The chain recombines TRBV6-5 with TRBJ2-1; 8 bases map to TRBD2. The chain's CDR3 is CASTTVGGGMDEQFF. Here the CDR3 DNA reads TGTGCCAGCACCACGGTCGGGGGGGGGATGGATGAGCAGTTCTTC.